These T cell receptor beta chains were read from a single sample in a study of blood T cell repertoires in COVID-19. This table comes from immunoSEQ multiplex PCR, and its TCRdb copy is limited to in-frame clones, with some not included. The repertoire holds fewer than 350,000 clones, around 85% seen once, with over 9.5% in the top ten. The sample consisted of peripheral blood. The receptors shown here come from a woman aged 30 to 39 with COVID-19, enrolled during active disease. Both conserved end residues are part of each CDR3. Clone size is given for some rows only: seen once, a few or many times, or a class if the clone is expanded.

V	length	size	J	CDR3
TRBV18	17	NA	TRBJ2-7	CASSPTGTGMGTYEQYF
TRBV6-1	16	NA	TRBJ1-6	CASSAQGAVGNSPLHF
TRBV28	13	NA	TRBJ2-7	CASKEQGKVKQYF
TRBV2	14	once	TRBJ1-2	CASSVRDRVDGYTF
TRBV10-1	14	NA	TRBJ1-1	CASSETFRGTEAFF
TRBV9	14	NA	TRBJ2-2	CASSATGWTGELFF
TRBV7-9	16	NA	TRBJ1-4	CASSPTQTGTSEKLFF
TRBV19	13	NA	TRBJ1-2	CASSIGAGFGYTF
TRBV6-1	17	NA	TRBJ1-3	CASSDQTAEWTGNTIYF
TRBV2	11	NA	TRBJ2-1	CASRLGNEQFF
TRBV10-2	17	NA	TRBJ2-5	CASTEDLSGVRQETQYF
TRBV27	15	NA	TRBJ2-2	CASSPTGGDTGELFF
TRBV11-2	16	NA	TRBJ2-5	CASSFPLGGAQETQYF
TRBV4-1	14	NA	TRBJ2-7	CASSQGVAHYEQYF
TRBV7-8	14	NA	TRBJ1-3	CASSDRSSGNTIYF
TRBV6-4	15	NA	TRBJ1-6	CASSDRDRDGSPLHF
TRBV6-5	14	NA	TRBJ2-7	CASRAEQGWYEQYF
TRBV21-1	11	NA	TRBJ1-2	CASRGDYGYTF
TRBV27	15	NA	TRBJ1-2	CASSFLDRGVYGYTF
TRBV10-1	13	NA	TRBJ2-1	CASASGGRNEQFF
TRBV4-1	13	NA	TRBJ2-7	CASSQASSYEQYF
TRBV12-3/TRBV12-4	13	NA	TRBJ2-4	CASSPPSFTIQYF
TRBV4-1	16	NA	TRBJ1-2	CASSQVLTSNDYGYTF
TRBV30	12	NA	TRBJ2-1	CAWSATGVEQFF
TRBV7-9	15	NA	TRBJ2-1	CASSLGGGDTNEQFF
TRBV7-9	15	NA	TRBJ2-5	CASSLSGGKRETQYF
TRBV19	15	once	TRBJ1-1	CASSMESPRDTEAFF
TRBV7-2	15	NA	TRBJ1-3	CASSPRTGTGNTIYF
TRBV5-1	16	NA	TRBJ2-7	CASSFTGISGSYEQYF
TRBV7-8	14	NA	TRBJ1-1	CASSLGGRGTEAFF
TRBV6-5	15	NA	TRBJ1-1	CATAVTGYGRTEAFF
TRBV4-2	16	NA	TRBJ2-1	CASSLTSGGQYNEQFF
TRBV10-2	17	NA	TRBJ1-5	CASSGDRGNARDQPQHF
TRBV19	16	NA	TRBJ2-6	CATSDRSRSGANVLTF
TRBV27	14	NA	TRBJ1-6	CASSYQGLNSPLHF